This is a list of T cell receptor beta chains from one sample in a study of cytomegalovirus exposure and HLA in healthy donors. Method: immunoSEQ multiplex PCR; TCRdb's copy keeps in-frame clones and lacks some. The sample contains about 110,000 clones, around 95% of which appear only once. Sequencing input: PBMCs. These receptor sequences come from a woman under 30 in good health and CMV-seronegative. The CDR3 runs from the conserved cysteine through the conserved F or W. Each record gives: D gene, J gene, clone size, V gene, CDR3 protein, CDR3 DNA. A D gene is named only where the DNA matches it firmly. Only part of the rows carry a size: once, few, many, or a class if the clone is expanded.

d_call: -; j_call: TRBJ2-3; clone_size: -; v_call: TRBV7-2; cdr3_aa: CASSYRGPTPDTQYF; cdr3_nt: TGTGCCAGCAGCTACCGTGGGCCTACCCCAGATACGCAGTATTTT
d_call: -; j_call: TRBJ2-7; clone_size: -; v_call: TRBV14; cdr3_aa: CASSQDRVSYEQYF; cdr3_nt: TGTGCCAGCAGCCAAGACCGGGTCTCCTACGAGCAGTACTTC
d_call: -; j_call: TRBJ2-3; clone_size: -; v_call: TRBV7-3; cdr3_aa: CASSADVGLRGTDTQYF; cdr3_nt: TGTGCCAGCAGCGCCGATGTTGGGTTGAGGGGGACAGATACGCAGTATTTT
d_call: TRBD1; j_call: TRBJ1-1; clone_size: -; v_call: TRBV7-8; cdr3_aa: CASSFGTGIWNTEAFF; cdr3_nt: TGTGCCAGCAGCTTTGGGACAGGGATTTGGAACACTGAAGCTTTCTTT
d_call: TRBD1; j_call: TRBJ2-7; clone_size: -; v_call: TRBV9; cdr3_aa: CASSDRVTYEQYF; cdr3_nt: TGTGCCAGCAGTGACAGGGTCACCTACGAGCAGTACTTC
d_call: -; j_call: TRBJ2-5; clone_size: once; v_call: TRBV9; cdr3_aa: CASSVGRSQETQYF; cdr3_nt: TGTGCCAGCAGCGTAGGGAGAAGTCAAGAGACCCAGTACTTC
d_call: -; j_call: TRBJ1-1; clone_size: -; v_call: TRBV29-1; cdr3_aa: CSVEDGSGYAFF; cdr3_nt: TGCAGCGTTGAAGACGGTAGTGGTTACGCTTTCTTT
d_call: TRBD2; j_call: TRBJ2-2; clone_size: -; v_call: TRBV2; cdr3_aa: CASSDSGAGELFF; cdr3_nt: TGTGCCAGCAGTGATAGCGGGGCCGGGGAGCTGTTTTTT
d_call: TRBD2; j_call: TRBJ2-7; clone_size: -; v_call: TRBV18; cdr3_aa: CASSPGTSGALVYEQYF; cdr3_nt: TGTGCCAGCTCACCCGGGACTAGCGGGGCGTTAGTTTACGAGCAGTACTTC
d_call: -; j_call: TRBJ1-1; clone_size: -; v_call: TRBV14; cdr3_aa: CASSQDIGVIREAFF; cdr3_nt: TGTGCCAGCAGCCAAGATATTGGAGTCATCCGGGAAGCTTTCTTT
d_call: TRBD2; j_call: TRBJ2-1; clone_size: -; v_call: TRBV10-2; cdr3_aa: CASSRTSGGPSSYNEQFF; cdr3_nt: TGCGCCAGCAGTCGGACTAGCGGGGGCCCTAGCTCCTACAATGAGCAGTTCTTC
d_call: -; j_call: TRBJ2-2; clone_size: -; v_call: TRBV19; cdr3_aa: CASKGGSLPGTGELFF; cdr3_nt: TGTGCCAGTAAGGGGGGGTCGTTACCTGGGACCGGGGAGCTGTTTTTT
d_call: TRBD1; j_call: TRBJ1-5; clone_size: -; v_call: TRBV2; cdr3_aa: CASRGQGVGNQPQHF; cdr3_nt: TGTGCCAGCAGGGGACAGGGGGTTGGCAATCAGCCCCAGCATTTT
d_call: -; j_call: TRBJ2-5; clone_size: -; v_call: TRBV7-9; cdr3_aa: CASSPPRSQKETQYF; cdr3_nt: TGTGCCAGCAGCCCGCCCAGATCCCAAAAAGAGACCCAGTACTTC
d_call: -; j_call: TRBJ1-3; clone_size: -; v_call: TRBV4-1; cdr3_aa: CASSQDPTASGNTIYF; cdr3_nt: TGCGCCAGCAGCCAAGACCCGACAGCCTCTGGAAACACCATATATTTT
d_call: TRBD2; j_call: TRBJ2-1; clone_size: -; v_call: TRBV7-9; cdr3_aa: CASSLAGLAGGGEQFF; cdr3_nt: TGTGCCAGCAGCTTAGCGGGACTAGCGGGGGGAGGGGAGCAGTTCTTC
d_call: TRBD1; j_call: TRBJ1-1; clone_size: -; v_call: TRBV5-1; cdr3_aa: CASSLDRGGLMNTEAFF; cdr3_nt: TGCGCCAGCAGCTTGGACAGGGGGGGACTTATGAACACTGAAGCTTTCTTT
d_call: TRBD1; j_call: TRBJ1-1; clone_size: -; v_call: TRBV5-6; cdr3_aa: CASSLGLGQGGDVNTEAFF; cdr3_nt: TGTGCCAGCAGCTTGGGGCTAGGGCAGGGGGGAGACGTTAACACTGAAGCTTTCTTT
d_call: -; j_call: TRBJ1-2; clone_size: -; v_call: TRBV4-2; cdr3_aa: CASSQENSRTASNYGYTF; cdr3_nt: TGTGCCAGCAGCCAAGAAAATTCCCGGACAGCCTCTAACTATGGCTACACCTTC
d_call: TRBD1; j_call: TRBJ1-2; clone_size: -; v_call: TRBV18; cdr3_aa: CASSPGDSNYGYTF; cdr3_nt: TGTGCCAGCTCACCAGGGGACAGTAACTATGGCTACACCTTC
d_call: TRBD1; j_call: TRBJ1-2; clone_size: -; v_call: TRBV28; cdr3_aa: CASSSGQGYFTNYGYTF; cdr3_nt: TGTGCCAGCAGTAGCGGACAGGGGTACTTTACTAACTATGGCTACACCTTC
d_call: TRBD1; j_call: TRBJ1-1; clone_size: -; v_call: TRBV5-1; cdr3_aa: CASSPIAGTGFNTEAFF; cdr3_nt: TGCGCCAGCAGCCCAATTGCCGGGACAGGGTTTAACACTGAAGCTTTCTTT
d_call: -; j_call: TRBJ2-1; clone_size: -; v_call: TRBV7-3; cdr3_aa: CASSLRGAKINEQFF; cdr3_nt: TGTGCCAGCAGCTTACGGGGGGCCAAGATCAATGAGCAGTTCTTC
d_call: TRBD1; j_call: TRBJ2-7; clone_size: once; v_call: TRBV7-2; cdr3_aa: CASSTRQGHEQYF; cdr3_nt: TGTGCCAGCAGCACGAGACAGGGCCACGAGCAGTACTTC
d_call: TRBD2; j_call: TRBJ2-7; clone_size: -; v_call: TRBV9; cdr3_aa: CASSVSGGGALYQYF; cdr3_nt: TGTGCCAGCAGCGTCAGTGGCGGGGGGGCATTATACCAGTACTTC
d_call: TRBD1; j_call: TRBJ2-1; clone_size: -; v_call: TRBV6-4; cdr3_aa: CASSALGQESNEQFF; cdr3_nt: TGTGCCAGCAGTGCCCTAGGACAGGAAAGCAATGAGCAGTTCTTC
d_call: TRBD1; j_call: TRBJ2-3; clone_size: -; v_call: TRBV9; cdr3_aa: CASSWGQGPTDTQYF; cdr3_nt: TGTGCCAGCAGCTGGGGACAGGGGCCCACAGATACGCAGTATTTT
d_call: -; j_call: TRBJ2-1; clone_size: -; v_call: TRBV4-3; cdr3_aa: CASSQDEGVKQFF; cdr3_nt: TGCGCCAGCAGCCAAGATGAGGGGGTTAAGCAGTTCTTC
d_call: -; j_call: TRBJ1-5; clone_size: -; v_call: TRBV4-1; cdr3_aa: CASSQRSGGNQPQHF; cdr3_nt: TGCGCCAGCAGCCAAAGGTCGGGGGGCAATCAGCCCCAGCATTTT
d_call: TRBD1; j_call: TRBJ2-7; clone_size: -; v_call: TRBV30; cdr3_aa: CAWSTGTGEIEQYF; cdr3_nt: TGTGCCTGGAGTACCGGGACAGGGGAAATCGAGCAGTACTTC
d_call: TRBD1; j_call: TRBJ1-2; clone_size: -; v_call: TRBV28; cdr3_aa: CASSPGTGHYGYTF; cdr3_nt: TGTGCCAGCAGTCCCGGGACAGGGCACTATGGCTACACCTTC
d_call: -; j_call: TRBJ2-5; clone_size: -; v_call: TRBV25-1; cdr3_aa: CAISQGETQYF; cdr3_nt: TGTGCCATTTCGCAGGGAGAGACCCAGTACTTC
d_call: TRBD1; j_call: TRBJ2-1; clone_size: once; v_call: TRBV9; cdr3_aa: CASSVGGQGGNEQFF; cdr3_nt: TGTGCCAGCAGCGTAGGGGGACAGGGCGGCAATGAGCAGTTCTTC
d_call: -; j_call: TRBJ1-3; clone_size: once; v_call: TRBV11-3; cdr3_aa: CASSLDRNSKGNTIYF; cdr3_nt: TGTGCCAGCAGCTTAGATCGGAACAGCAAAGGAAACACCATATATTTT
d_call: -; j_call: TRBJ2-2; clone_size: -; v_call: TRBV5-8; cdr3_aa: CASSFPGVVNTGELFF; cdr3_nt: TGTGCCAGCAGCTTCCCGGGGGTAGTGAACACCGGGGAGCTGTTTTTT
d_call: TRBD1; j_call: TRBJ1-4; clone_size: -; v_call: TRBV28; cdr3_aa: CASSSGTVFEKLFF; cdr3_nt: TGTGCCAGCAGTTCCGGGACAGTTTTTGAAAAACTGTTTTTT
d_call: -; j_call: TRBJ1-1; clone_size: -; v_call: TRBV27; cdr3_aa: CASSSLIQGLNTEAFF; cdr3_nt: TGTGCCAGCAGTTCCTTAATACAGGGACTGAACACTGAAGCTTTCTTT
d_call: TRBD1; j_call: TRBJ1-2; clone_size: -; v_call: TRBV6-1; cdr3_aa: CASSQWTGGGYTF; cdr3_nt: TGTGCCAGCAGTCAATGGACAGGGGGTGGCTACACCTTC
d_call: -; j_call: TRBJ2-3; clone_size: -; v_call: TRBV7-8; cdr3_aa: CASSFEQGATDTQYF; cdr3_nt: TGTGCCAGCAGCTTTGAACAAGGGGCGACAGATACGCAGTATTTT
d_call: -; j_call: TRBJ1-6; clone_size: -; v_call: TRBV28; cdr3_aa: CASSFQFNSPLHF; cdr3_nt: TGTGCCAGCAGTTTCCAGTTTAATTCACCCCTCCACTTT
d_call: TRBD1; j_call: TRBJ1-2; clone_size: -; v_call: TRBV4-1; cdr3_aa: CASSQDLGQLYGYTF; cdr3_nt: TGCGCCAGCAGCCAAGATCTGGGACAGCTCTATGGCTACACCTTC
d_call: -; j_call: TRBJ2-7; clone_size: once; v_call: TRBV11-2; cdr3_aa: CASSLNPTGPYEQYF; cdr3_nt: TGTGCCAGCAGCTTAAACCCCACAGGGCCCTACGAGCAGTACTTC
d_call: -; j_call: TRBJ2-5; clone_size: -; v_call: TRBV29-1; cdr3_aa: CSVPAGWETQYF; cdr3_nt: TGCAGCGTCCCCGCCGGGTGGGAGACCCAGTACTTC
d_call: TRBD2; j_call: TRBJ2-1; clone_size: -; v_call: TRBV4-3; cdr3_aa: CASSQRTSGGGIYNEQFF; cdr3_nt: TGCGCCAGCAGCCAAAGGACTAGCGGGGGGGGTATCTACAATGAGCAGTTCTTC
d_call: TRBD1; j_call: TRBJ1-2; clone_size: -; v_call: TRBV28; cdr3_aa: CASRDTPGQGVYGYTF; cdr3_nt: TGTGCCAGCAGAGACACTCCGGGACAGGGGGTTTATGGCTACACCTTC
d_call: -; j_call: TRBJ2-2; clone_size: -; v_call: TRBV5-5; cdr3_aa: CASSLLVAGELFF; cdr3_nt: TGTGCCAGCAGCTTACTAGTGGCCGGGGAGCTGTTTTTT
d_call: -; j_call: TRBJ1-1; clone_size: -; v_call: TRBV2; cdr3_aa: CASSWGRNTEAFF; cdr3_nt: TGTGCCAGCAGTTGGGGCAGGAACACTGAAGCTTTCTTT
d_call: TRBD2; j_call: TRBJ2-1; clone_size: -; v_call: TRBV27; cdr3_aa: CASSLPTSGGLSYNEQFF; cdr3_nt: TGTGCCAGCAGTTTGCCCACTAGCGGGGGCCTCTCCTACAATGAGCAGTTCTTC
d_call: -; j_call: TRBJ2-2; clone_size: -; v_call: TRBV7-2; cdr3_aa: CASSSPSLAGNTGELFF; cdr3_nt: TGTGCCAGCAGCTCCCCCTCCCTGGCGGGGAACACCGGGGAGCTGTTTTTT
d_call: TRBD1; j_call: TRBJ2-2; clone_size: once; v_call: TRBV5-1; cdr3_aa: CASSFGTGASYTGELFF; cdr3_nt: TGCGCCAGCAGCTTCGGGACAGGGGCGTCGTACACCGGGGAGCTGTTTTTT
d_call: -; j_call: TRBJ2-7; clone_size: -; v_call: TRBV9; cdr3_aa: CASSVDGGLEQYF; cdr3_nt: TGTGCCAGCAGCGTAGACGGAGGGCTGGAGCAGTACTTC
d_call: -; j_call: TRBJ1-2; clone_size: -; v_call: TRBV4-3; cdr3_aa: CASSQSAGTNYGYTF; cdr3_nt: TGCGCCAGCAGCCAATCCGCAGGGACTAACTATGGCTACACCTTC